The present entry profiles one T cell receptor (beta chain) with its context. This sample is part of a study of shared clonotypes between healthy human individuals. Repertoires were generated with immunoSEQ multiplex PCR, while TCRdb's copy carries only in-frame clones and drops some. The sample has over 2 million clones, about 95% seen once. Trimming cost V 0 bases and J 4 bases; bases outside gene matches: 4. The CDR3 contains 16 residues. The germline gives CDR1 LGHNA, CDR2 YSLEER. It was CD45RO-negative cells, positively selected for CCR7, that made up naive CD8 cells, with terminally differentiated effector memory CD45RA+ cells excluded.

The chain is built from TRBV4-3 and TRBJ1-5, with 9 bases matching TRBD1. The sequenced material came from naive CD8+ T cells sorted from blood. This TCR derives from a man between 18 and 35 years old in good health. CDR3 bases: TGCGCCAGCAGCCAAGATACGGGACAGGGAAATCAGCCCCAGCATTTT. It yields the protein CASSQDTGQGNQPQHF.